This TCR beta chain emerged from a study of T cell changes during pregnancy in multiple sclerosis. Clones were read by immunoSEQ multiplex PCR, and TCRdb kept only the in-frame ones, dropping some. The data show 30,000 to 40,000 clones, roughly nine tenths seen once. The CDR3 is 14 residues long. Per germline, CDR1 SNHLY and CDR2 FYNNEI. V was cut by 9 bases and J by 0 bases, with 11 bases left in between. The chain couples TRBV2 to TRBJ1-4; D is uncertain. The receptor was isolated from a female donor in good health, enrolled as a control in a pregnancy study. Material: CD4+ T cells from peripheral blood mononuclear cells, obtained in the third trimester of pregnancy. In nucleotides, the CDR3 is TGTGCCAGTACAAGACACACAACTAATGAAAAACTGTTTTTT. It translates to CASTRHTTNEKLFF.